The next 19 T cell receptor beta chains were all read from a single sample in a study of T cells in tumors after PD-1 blockade. Measured with immunoSEQ multiplex PCR; TCRdb has only the in-frame clones, and not every one. Of roughly 50,000 clones listed, roughly 80% were seen once; the top ten hold under 5%. Sample: PBMCs, taken before anti-PD-1 treatment. The receptors originated from a human donor with basal cell carcinoma.

This clone is a singleton in its sample. This chain uses TRBV7-9 with TRBJ2-7; 14 nucleotides agree with TRBD2. Germline lookup yields CDR1 SEHNR and CDR2 FQNEAQ (reference sequence). The CDR3 runs to 18 residues. Unmatched junction bases numbered 12, after V lost 5 bases and J lost 3 bases. The CDR3 bases are TGTGCCAGCAGCCTGGGACTAGCGGGGGCCCGGGGGAGCTACGAGCAGTACTTC. This codes for CASSLGLAGARGSYEQYF.

V is TRBV12-3 or TRBV12-4 and J is TRBJ2-1; no clear D gene. The CDR3 has 12 residues. The ends were cut back, 4 bases at V and 12 bases at J, with 13 bases in the middle. CDR3 loop: CASSYVSVGQFF. DNA for the CDR3: TGTGCCAGCAGTTACGTCTCTGTGGGGCAGTTCTTC.

This clone was counted only a few times. This chain uses TRBV24-1 with TRBJ1-4; 8 bases are a match to TRBD1. V lost 10 bases, J lost 8 bases, and 8 bases stayed unmatched. Germline lookup yields CDR1 KGHDR and CDR2 SFDVKD. The CDR3 is 13 residues long. The CDR3 DNA follows: TGTGCCACGGGTCAGGGGGCCGAGGAAAAACTGTTTTTT. It is translated as CATGQGAEEKLFF.

This clone was counted a few times. The V gene is TRBV5-1, the J gene TRBJ2-7; D is uncertain. In germline, CDR1 is SGHRS, CDR2 YFSETQ. The CDR3 runs to 14 residues. Trimming stripped 0 bases from V and 1 base from J, with 8 bases between. Written as DNA, the CDR3 is TGCGCCAGCAGCTTGGTCCTCAGTTCCTACGAGCAGTACTTC. This translates into CASSLVLSSYEQYF.

This clone turned up a few times. The J gene is TRBJ2-7, the V gene TRBV6-6; TRBD1 agrees at 8 bases. The V gene end was trimmed by 4 bases and the J gene end by 6 bases; junction bases not matched to a gene: 14. The CDR3 consists of 16 residues. Germline assignment: CDR1 MNHNY and CDR2 SVGAGI (reference sequence). The CDR3 spells CASSSLTATGVPEQYF. The CDR3, as DNA: TGTGCCAGCAGTTCTCTTACCGCGACAGGGGTCCCCGAGCAGTACTTC.

This chain joins TRBV3-1 (or the pseudogene TRBV3-2) and TRBJ2-7; D remains unclear. V was clipped by 1 base and J by 3 bases, with 13 bases between them. The CDR3 runs to 15 residues. Germline V CDR1 and CDR2: LGHDT, YNNKEL (reference sequence). This CDR3 reads CASSQADTTFYEQYF. In nucleotides, the CDR3 is TGTGCCAGCAGCCAAGCTGACACTACTTTCTACGAGCAGTACTTC.

The V and J genes are TRBV12-3 or TRBV12-4 and TRBJ1-1; the match to TRBD1 covers 8 bases. The V and J ends lost 4 bases and 8 bases, in that order; junction bases with no gene match: 3. The CDR3 is made up of 12 amino acids. CDR3 residues: CASSWAGGEAFF. CDR3 sequence (DNA): TGTGCCAGCAGTTGGGCAGGGGGCGAAGCTTTCTTT.

This clone occurred once. This chain links TRBV10-2 with TRBJ1-1; 7 bases are a match to TRBD1. This CDR3 has 16 amino acids. V dropped 5 bases and J dropped 1; count of bases not matched to a gene: 10. Germline lookup yields CDR1 WSHSY and CDR2 SAAADI. CDR3 nucleotides: TGCGCCAGCAGTAGGCGCCCGACAGGGCAGAACACTGAAGCTTTCTTT. Amino acid sequence: CASSRRPTGQNTEAFF.

The count of this clone is one. The chain carries TRBV25-1 and TRBJ1-4, with TRBD1 matching over 7 bases. Germline V gene data show CDR1 as MGHDK and CDR2 as SYGVNS. The CDR3 sequence is 15 residues long. V was clipped by 1 base and J by 7 bases; unmatched bases: 6. CDR3 sequence: CASSESQGLGEKLFF. The CDR3 coding sequence is TGTGCCAGCAGTGAATCACAGGGGCTCGGTGAAAAACTGTTTTTT.

The rearrangement joins TRBV6-5 to TRBJ1-5; D uncertain. Germline values: CDR1 MNHEY, CDR2 SVGAGI. V lost 5 bases and J lost 1, with 12 bases in between. This CDR3 is 15 amino acids long. The CDR3 DNA sequence: TGTGCCAGCAGTCTCGTCGGGTCAAGCAATCAGCCCCAGCATTTT. Its protein is CASSLVGSSNQPQHF.

In the case of this clone: A much larger clonotype is one base distant, so this may be a read error. This chain connects TRBV2 to TRBJ2-3; 11 nucleotides align to TRBD2. This CDR3 is built from 17 residues. Germline trimming cut 2 bases from V and 5 bases from J; bases unmatched to any gene: 9. Germline V CDR1 and CDR2: SNHLY, FYNNEI. The CDR3 DNA reads TGTGCCAGCAGTGAAATAGGGAGGACTAGCGGGCAAGATACGCAGTATTTT. As protein: CASSEIGRTSGQDTQYF.

The chain uses TRBV5-4 and TRBJ2-7, with 10 bases aligning to TRBD1. Germline V CDR1 and CDR2: SGHNT, YYREEE (reference sequence). The CDR3 loop spans 18 amino acids. V gave up 0 bases and J gave up 3 bases; unmatched junction bases: 12. CDR3 bases: TGTGCCAGCAGCTTGGACCTTGGCGGACAGGGGGTTCACTACGAGCAGTACTTC. Translated: CASSLDLGGQGVHYEQYF.

By frequency in the sample, this clone is medium-sized (0.01 to 0.1%). This chain uses TRBV3-1 (or the pseudogene TRBV3-2) with TRBJ1-3; 7 bases line up with TRBD1. Germline V gives CDR1 LGHDT, CDR2 YNNKEL (reference sequence). This CDR3 is built from 16 residues. J was trimmed by 3 bases and V by 0 bases; bases with no gene match: 5. In DNA, the CDR3 is TGTGCCAGCAGCCAAGAAGGGAGGGGGCTTGGAAACACCATATATTTT. It yields the protein CASSQEGRGLGNTIYF.

This clone is large by share. This chain uses TRBV19 with TRBJ2-7, with D perhaps matching TRBD2 (6 bases). Per germline, CDR1 LNHDA and CDR2 SQIVND (reference sequence). V was shortened by 6 bases and J by 3 bases, with 9 bases between the two germline ends. The CDR3 length is 12 residues. The CDR3, as DNA: TGTGCCAGTAGGTGGGGGGACTACGAGCAGTACTTC. The encoded protein is CASRWGDYEQYF.

V and J are TRBV4-1 and TRBJ2-5, with no clear D. V was shortened by 0 bases and J by 5 bases, with 4 bases between the two germline ends. The CDR3 has 12 residues. Germline V gives CDR1 MGHRA, CDR2 YSYEKL. The DNA for the CDR3 is TGCGCCAGCAGCCAAGATTTGGAGACCCAGTACTTC. It translates to CASSQDLETQYF.

The V call is TRBV27, the J call TRBJ2-5, with 7 bases matching TRBD2. The CDR3 runs 14 residues. J was trimmed by 5 bases and V by 1 base; bases with no gene match: 4. Looked up from germline, CDR1 is MNHEY and CDR2 is SMNVEV (reference sequence). CDR3 sequence reads: CASSLWGGVETQYF. The CDR3 region has the DNA TGTGCCAGCAGTTTATGGGGGGGGGTGGAGACCCAGTACTTC.

The chain has TRBV7-9 and TRBJ2-3; 9 positions agree with TRBD2. The CDR3 is 15 amino acids. With 3 bases clipped from V and 2 bases from J, the junction kept 3 bases outside the gene matches. CDR1 is SEHNR and CDR2 is FQNEAQ in the germline V gene (reference sequence). The CDR3 loop reads CASSLGGGVTDTQYF. In DNA, the CDR3 is TGTGCCAGCAGCTTGGGCGGGGGGGTCACAGATACGCAGTATTTT.

The rearrangement links TRBV7-9 to TRBJ2-7, with TRBD1 identical over 9 bases. From germline, CDR1 is SEHNR and CDR2 FQNEAQ (reference sequence). V was pared by 2 bases and J by 7 bases, with 9 bases of the junction left unmatched. This CDR3 spans 15 amino acids. The CDR3 spells CASSLKGTGLREQYF. CDR3 DNA: TGTGCCAGCAGCTTAAAGGGGACAGGGCTACGGGAGCAGTACTTC.

The genes are TRBV14 and TRBJ1-5, with 8 bases that match TRBD1. Germline V gene data show CDR1 as SGHDN and CDR2 as FVKESK. The trim removed 4 bases at V and 7 bases at J, leaving 6 bases unmatched. This CDR3 has 14 amino acids. The CDR3 is CASSRTGGSQPQHF. The CDR3 nucleotides are TGTGCCAGCAGCCGAACAGGGGGAAGCCAGCCCCAGCATTTT.